Presented here are 19 T cell receptor beta chains from one specimen sequenced in a study of blood T cell repertoires in COVID-19. Using immunoSEQ multiplex PCR, the repertoire was profiled, and TCRdb retains in-frame clones only, with some absent. Of roughly 100,000 clones in the sample, roughly 90% were seen once. The sequencing input was peripheral blood. These receptors all come from a woman aged 55-75 years with acute or convalescent COVID-19.

This rearrangement joins TRBV6-5 to TRBJ1-2, with 8 bases fitting TRBD1. The CDR3 length is 14 residues. Per germline, CDR1 MNHEY and CDR2 SVGAGI. V lost 7 bases and J lost 8; bases outside the gene matches: 12. CDR3 sequence: CASTPLGTGEGYTF. As DNA, the CDR3 is TGTGCCAGCACCCCCTTGGGGACAGGAGAGGGCTACACCTTC.

The V call is TRBV6-1, the J call TRBJ1-1; the match to TRBD1 covers 8 bases. Germline V CDR1 and CDR2: MNHNS, SASEGT. With 2 bases clipped from V and 4 bases from J, the junction kept 6 bases outside the gene matches. This CDR3 contains 15 residues. CDR3 in amino acids: CASSESQGAPTEAFF. Written as DNA, the CDR3 is TGTGCCAGCAGTGAAAGCCAGGGGGCCCCCACTGAAGCTTTCTTT.

The V and J genes are TRBV28 and TRBJ1-1; D possibly corresponds to TRBD1 (5 bases). The CDR3 consists of 12 residues. From germline, CDR1 is MDHEN and CDR2 SYDVKM. V was clipped by 7 bases and J by 3 bases, with 9 bases between them. CDR3 in DNA: TGTGCCAGCACCCAGGGTCACACTGAAGCTTTCTTT. This translates into CASTQGHTEAFF.

As concerns this clone: A read error may produce the germline difference seen at one junction end. The chain combines TRBV3-1 (or the pseudogene TRBV3-2) with TRBJ1-3; the D is unclear. There are 14 residues in the CDR3. CDR1 is LGHDT, CDR2 YNNKEL, per germline (reference sequence). The CDR3 nucleotides are TGTGCCAGCAGCCAAGATTTGGAGGGAACCACCATATATTTT. As protein: CASSQDLEGTTIYF.

The chain combines TRBV2 with TRBJ2-5, with TRBD1 as a possible D gene (5 bases). Germline V CDR1 and CDR2: SNHLY, FYNNEI. V lost 7 bases and J lost 5, with 20 bases in between. The CDR3 covers 15 residues. CDR3 protein: CASKRMSGKGETQYF. CDR3 DNA sequence: TGTGCCAGCAAACGTATGTCAGGGAAGGGGGAGACCCAGTACTTC.

This chain joins TRBV6-5 and TRBJ2-7, with D unresolved. The CDR3 has 12 residues. CDR1 and CDR2 (germline): MNHEY, SVGAGI. The V and J ends lost 0 bases and 3 bases respectively, with 3 bases between them. The CDR3, as DNA: TGTGCCAGCAGTTACTCTCGCTACGAGCAGTACGTC. Protein sequence: CASSYSRYEQYV.

This clone was detected only once. V and J are TRBV6-5 and TRBJ2-5, with 8 nucleotides matching TRBD1. This CDR3 comprises 14 residues. Per the germline V gene, CDR1 is MNHEY and CDR2 is SVGAGI. V lost 6 bases, J lost 5 bases, and 8 bases stayed unmatched. CDR3: CASRPRGHGETQYF. In nucleotides, the CDR3 is TGTGCCAGCAGGCCCAGGGGGCATGGTGAGACCCAGTACTTC.

A single count supports this clone. Sequence at one end of the junction differs from germline and may be a read error. The gene calls are TRBV27 and TRBJ2-7, with D possibly TRBD2 on 5 matching bases. Per germline, CDR1 MNHEY and CDR2 SMNVEV (reference sequence). The CDR3 covers 16 residues. The CDR3 coding sequence is TGTGCCAGCAGTTTATCGATGATCGGGATCTCCCACGAGCAGTACTTC. Amino acids: CASSLSMIGISHEQYF.

The CDR3 coding sequence is TGTGCCAGCAGCCAAGATCGGAGAGGGAACTATGGCTACACCTTC. Protein sequence: CASSQDRRGNYGYTF. The chain carries TRBV3-1 (or the pseudogene TRBV3-2) and TRBJ1-2; no definite D call. Trimming shortened V by 0 bases and J by 2 bases, and 10 bases separated the two germline ends. This CDR3 contains 15 residues. Per the germline V gene, CDR1 is LGHDT and CDR2 is YNNKEL (reference sequence).

This rearrangement joins TRBV6-5 to TRBJ1-4; unclear D gene. CDR1 MNHEY and CDR2 SVGAGI come from the germline V gene. V was trimmed by 8 bases and J by 0 bases, leaving 13 bases between them. The CDR3 runs to 15 residues. The CDR3 sequence is CASFLAAATNEKLFF. The CDR3 DNA reads TGTGCCAGCTTTCTTGCGGCAGCAACTAATGAAAAACTGTTTTTT.

V usage is TRBV4-2 and J usage is TRBJ1-2; 10 nucleotides agree with TRBD1. The CDR3 contains 16 residues. The germline CDR1 and CDR2 sequences are LGHNA and YNFKEQ. V lost 1 base and J lost 5; bases outside the gene matches: 7. This chain's CDR3 is CASSQGDRGSGYGYTF. CDR3 nucleotides: TGTGCCAGCAGCCAAGGGGACAGGGGATCTGGGTATGGCTACACCTTC.

The J gene is TRBJ2-5, the V gene TRBV28, with 8 bases matching TRBD2. V was clipped by 1 base and J by 4 bases; unmatched bases: 11. Germline CDR1 reads MDHEN; CDR2 reads SYDVKM. This CDR3 is 17 amino acids long. The CDR3 reads CASSLSSGLRLRETQYF. The CDR3 DNA reads TGTGCCAGCAGTTTATCTAGCGGGCTAAGGCTCCGAGAGACCCAGTACTTC.

The CDR3 here is CASSRGHTNTEAFF. CDR3 bases: TGTGCCAGCAGTAGGGGACATACCAACACTGAAGCTTTCTTT. The chain has TRBV28 and TRBJ1-1, with a tentative D call TRBD1 (6 bases). Per germline, CDR1 MDHEN and CDR2 SYDVKM. The germline V and J ends were trimmed by 5 bases and 2 bases, with 12 bases remaining between them. The CDR3 consists of 14 residues.

This chain links TRBV30 with TRBJ1-1, with D hard to call. CDR3 length: 12 residues. With 2 bases removed from V and 1 base from J, the gap between germline ends came to 5 bases. The germline V gene encodes CDR1 GTSNPN and CDR2 SVGIG (reference sequence). The CDR3 reads CAWSSGNTEAFF. CDR3 nucleotide sequence: TGTGCCTGGAGTTCAGGGAACACTGAAGCTTTCTTT.

The chain combines TRBV5-4 with TRBJ2-7, with 7 bases identical to TRBD2. The CDR3 sequence is 15 residues long. The V and J ends lost 6 bases and 0 bases, in that order; junction bases with no gene match: 9. Germline CDR1 is SGHNT and CDR2 is YYREEE (reference sequence). The CDR3 protein is CASNSRAGSSYEQYF. CDR3 coding DNA: TGTGCCAGCAACTCTAGAGCGGGGAGCTCCTACGAGCAGTACTTC.

The gene calls are TRBV6-8 and TRBJ2-2, with TRBD1 as a possible D gene (5 bases). V was pared by 5 bases and J by 3 bases, with 19 bases between. This CDR3 region has 17 residues. Germline CDR1 and CDR2: MNHGY and SAAAGT. The CDR3 bases are TGTGCCAGCAGTACCCTCAGGGTAGGGAAGTACACCGGGGAGCTGTTTTTT. Translating it yields CASSTLRVGKYTGELFF.

The DNA for the CDR3 is TGTGCCAGCAGACATCCGGCGGATCTGGAGCCCCAGCATTTT. It yields the protein CASRHPADLEPQHF. This rearrangement joins TRBV6-5 to TRBJ1-5; D gene unclear. Per germline, CDR1 MNHEY and CDR2 SVGAGI. CDR3 length: 14 amino acids. V lost 6 bases and J lost 8, with 17 bases in between.

V and J are TRBV7-9 and TRBJ1-3; D not resolved. This CDR3 comprises 16 residues. Trimming cost V 3 bases and J 0 bases, with 12 bases left between them. The germline gives CDR1 SEHNR, CDR2 FQNEAQ (reference sequence). The CDR3 DNA is TGTGCCAGCAGCTTGAGGGTCCCCTTCTCTGGAAACACCATATATTTT. Residues: CASSLRVPFSGNTIYF.

The V call is TRBV6-5, the J call TRBJ1-3, with TRBD1 matching over 12 bases. Germline loops: CDR1 MNHEY, CDR2 SVGAGI. The length of the CDR3 is 15 residues. V lost 6 bases, J lost 3 bases, and 3 bases stayed unmatched. CDR3 region: CASRGQGAYGNTIYF. The CDR3 DNA reads as TGTGCCAGCAGGGGACAGGGGGCTTATGGAAACACCATATATTTT.